The clone carrying this T cell receptor (beta chain) was seen just once. Its antigen remains unknown. Libraries were prepared by immunoSEQ multiplex PCR; TCRdb keeps only in-frame clonotypes and omits some of them. The table lists about 93,000 clones, roughly 93% of them singletons. These data belong to a study of graft-versus-host responses after intestinal transplantation. Study-level information: Induction using anti-thymocyte globulin, followed by tacrolimus and steroids for roughly 3 years, was given to all recipients.

This CDR3 is built from 14 residues. The V and J ends lost 6 bases and 4 bases, in that order; junction bases with no gene match: 4. The germline V gene has CDR1 SNHLY and CDR2 FYNNEI. The rearrangement joins TRBV2 to TRBJ2-1, with TRBD2 matching over 9 bases. The receptor comes from a human donor who received an intestinal transplant. The specimen comprised unstimulated CD8+ T cells sorted from spleen or lymph node cells, sampled before intestinal transplant. CDR3 in DNA: TGTGCCAGCAGGGGGGGACTAGCTTACAATGAGCAGTTCTTC. Its protein product is CASRGGLAYNEQFF. The full variable domain, in which reference TRBV2 and TRBJ2-1 provide the parts outside the CDR3, is EPEVTQTPSHQVTQMGQEVILRCVPISNHLYFYWYRQILGQKVEFLVSFYNNEISEKSEIFDDQFSVERPDGSNFTLKIRSTKLEDSAMYFCASRGGLAYNEQFFGPGTRLTVL.